This T cell receptor (beta chain) is from a study of beta chain features in type 1 diabetes. Study observations and caveats: VDJ junctions from patients with type 1 diabetes contained fewer insertions and more deletions.

Comment on this clone: Its antigen remains unknown.

Expressed TCRB transcripts were sequenced after all isolated RNA was converted to cDNA. Naive, central memory and regulatory T cell samples averaged roughly 3.7 million reads. Data came from immunoSEQ multiplex PCR; TCRdb stores just in-frame clones and leaves some out. The sample lists approximately 380,000 clones, more than 13% occurring once. CDR3 length: 17 amino acids. Germline CDR1 and CDR2: MGHDK and SYGVNS. V lost 2 bases, J lost 0 bases, and 4 bases stayed unmatched. Sequences were obtained from naive CD4+ T cells from blood. J is TRBJ2-6 and V is TRBV25-1, with 7 nucleotides matching TRBD1. The receptor was derived from a woman younger than 35 in good health. The CDR3 sequence: CASSEARQGSGANVLTF. Here the CDR3 DNA reads TGTGCCAGCAGTGAAGCTCGACAGGGCTCTGGGGCCAACGTCCTGACTTTC.